This T cell receptor (beta chain) stems from a study of T cell repertoires in cytomegalovirus infection. The CDR3 covers 12 residues. Trimming shortened V by 4 bases and J by 8 bases, and 8 bases separated the two germline ends. This clonotype appeared a few times. Its antigen is unknown. TCRdb processed the reads anew with MiXCR; each CDR3 protein has one entry. Of nearly 700,000 distinct CDR3 sequences in the sample, around a third are singletons; the top ten hold about 20%. This chain links TRBV12-3 or TRBV12-4 with TRBJ1-4, with D hard to call. The receptor's source is a human donor in good health (CMV status not recorded). Some clones in this sample may be carry-over from other donors' samples. This material consisted of cultured PBMCs, taken from culture after CMV antigen stimulation. This CDR3 reads CASSWGFEKLFF. CDR3 in DNA: TGTGCCAGCAGTTGGGGTTTCGAAAAACTGTTTTTT.